Listed below are T cell receptor beta chains from one sample, sequenced in a study of post-analysis software for immune sequencing data. TCRdb analysed the PCR reads with MiXCR anew, one entry per CDR3 protein. Of 150,000 or so distinct CDR3 sequences in the sample, 35% to 40% were seen once. Specimen: blood, collected after autologous hematopoietic stem cell transplantation. The source of these receptors is a girl aged 5 to 17 with multiple sclerosis. The CDR3 runs from the conserved cysteine through the conserved F or W. D genes are given only for firm matches. Clone size appears in some rows only: once, few, many, or a class for an expanded clone.

TRBV12-3/TRBV12-4,-,TRBJ1-5,-,CASSPLDSRNQPQHF,TGTGCCAGCAGCCCTCTAGACAGTCGCAATCAGCCCCAGCATTTT
TRBV27,-,TRBJ2-7,-,CASSLIPSALYEQYF,TGTGCCAGCAGTTTAATTCCTAGCGCGCTCTACGAGCAGTACTTC
TRBV4-3,-,TRBJ2-3,-,CASSQEWGTGSADMQYF,TGCGCCAGCAGCCAAGAATGGGGAACAGGGTCTGCAGATATGCAGTATTTT
TRBV20-1,-,TRBJ2-7,-,CSARDLDTVYEQYF,TGCAGTGCTAGAGATCTCGACACCGTCTACGAGCAGTACTTC
TRBV27,many,TRBJ2-5,-,CASSYQETQYF,TGTGCCAGCAGTTACCAAGAGACCCAGTACTTC
TRBV12-3/TRBV12-4,-,TRBJ1-2,TRBD1,CASRIPGQGTYGYTF,TGTGCCAGCAGAATACCGGGACAGGGGACCTATGGCTACACCTTC
TRBV6-5,-,TRBJ2-3,TRBD2,CASSYFIGLAGGPVADTQYF,TGTGCCAGCAGTTACTTCATAGGACTAGCGGGAGGGCCTGTGGCAGATACGCAGTATTTT
TRBV20-1,-,TRBJ1-5,-,CSAGPPGTRSSQPQHF,TGCAGTGCTGGACCCCCGGGGACCAGATCGAGTCAGCCCCAGCATTTT
TRBV6-2/TRBV6-3,-,TRBJ1-5,-,CASSYGRVLSNQPQHF,TGTGCCAGCAGTTACGGCCGCGTCCTCTCAAATCAGCCCCAGCATTTT
TRBV12-3/TRBV12-4,once,TRBJ1-4,-,CASSSTTRGEKPFF,TGTGCCAGCAGTTCTACCACGAGGGGGGAAAAACCGTTTTTT
TRBV7-9,many,TRBJ1-2,-,CASSRGGLGNYGYTF,TGTGCCAGCAGCCGCGGGGGATTAGGGAACTATGGCTACACCTTC
TRBV20-1,-,TRBJ2-5,TRBD2,CSAIGTSDPRGETQYF,TGCAGTGCTATAGGGACTAGCGACCCAAGGGGGGAGACCCAGTACTTC
TRBV5-1,-,TRBJ1-2,TRBD1,CASSEGAEPIYGYTF,TGCGCCAGCAGTGAGGGGGCAGAACCGATCTATGGCTACACCTTC
TRBV12-3/TRBV12-4,-,TRBJ1-5,-,CASTMGNQPQHF,TGTGCCAGCACGATGGGGAATCAGCCCCAGCATTTT
TRBV6-5,once,TRBJ1-1,-,CASSSGPYTEAFF,TGTGCCAGTTCATCGGGACCTTACACTGAAGCTTTCTTT
TRBV7-9,-,TRBJ1-2,-,CASKGRDYGYTF,TGTGCCAGCAAGGGAAGGGACTATGGCTACACCTTC
TRBV6-1,once,TRBJ2-3,TRBD2,CASSGLAGVLTDTQYF,TGTGCCAGCAGTGGACTAGCGGGAGTTCTGACAGATACGCAGTATTTT
TRBV7-3,-,TRBJ1-2,-,CASSLTGDRNYGYTF,TGTGCCAGCAGCTTAACGGGTGACAGAAACTATGGCTACACCTTC
TRBV4-1,-,TRBJ1-4,TRBD1,CASSQTGTGNEKLFF,TGCGCCAGCAGCCAAACCGGGACAGGGAATGAAAAACTGTTTTTT
TRBV12-3/TRBV12-4,-,TRBJ2-5,TRBD1,CASRTGTVYVQYF,TGTGCCAGCAGGACCGGGACAGTCTACGTGCAGTACTTC
TRBV7-2,-,TRBJ2-1,TRBD2,CASTGGASVNNEQFF,TGTGCCAGCACGGGAGGGGCTAGCGTAAACAATGAGCAGTTCTTC
TRBV6-1,-,TRBJ1-4,TRBD1,CASSQGTGELGNEKLFF,TGTGCCAGCAGTCAAGGGACAGGGGAATTGGGTAATGAAAAACTGTTTTTT
TRBV6-2/TRBV6-3,-,TRBJ1-2,TRBD1,CASSRQPQGIVYGYTF,TGTGCCAGCAGCCGACAGCCACAGGGGATCGTTTACGGCTACACCTTC
TRBV6-1,-,TRBJ2-1,TRBD1,CASGGTGSGYEQFF,TGTGCCAGCGGCGGGACAGGGTCTGGCTATGAGCAGTTCTTC
TRBV27,-,TRBJ2-5,TRBD2,CASSFTPYPGLAGVREQYF,TGTGCCAGCAGTTTCACACCCTACCCTGGACTAGCGGGAGTTAGGGAGCAGTACTTC
TRBV25-1,many,TRBJ1-2,-,CASSSTGGYGYTF,TGTGCCAGCAGTTCAACAGGTGGCTATGGCTACACCTTC
TRBV24-1,-,TRBJ2-1,-,CATSAPGLHDSYNEQFF,TGTGCCACCAGTGCCCCGGGACTTCACGACTCCTACAATGAGCAGTTCTTC
TRBV20-1,few,TRBJ2-7,-,CSARGDTYEQYF,TGCAGTGCTAGAGGGGACACCTACGAGCAGTACTTC
TRBV11-2,-,TRBJ2-7,TRBD1,CASSLDGGQASYEQYF,TGTGCCAGCAGCTTAGATGGGGGACAGGCCTCCTACGAGCAGTACTTC
TRBV28,few,TRBJ2-7,-,CASSDGGPYEQYF,TGTGCCAGCAGTGACGGGGGGCCATACGAGCAGTACTTC
TRBV7-2,-,TRBJ2-3,-,CASSSRDGSGDTQYF,TGTGCCAGCAGCTCAAGGGACGGTTCAGGAGATACGCAGTATTTT
TRBV7-3,-,TRBJ2-3,TRBD2,CASSLTLTSGEDTQYF,TGTGCCAGCAGCTTAACGTTAACTAGCGGGGAAGATACGCAGTATTTT
TRBV20-1,few,TRBJ1-1,-,CSASQRRQGYTEAFF,TGCAGTGCTAGTCAGCGCCGACAAGGGTACACTGAAGCTTTCTTT
TRBV28,-,TRBJ2-7,-,CASSLVSGNPYEQYF,TGTGCCAGCAGTTTAGTCTCGGGAAACCCCTACGAGCAGTACTTC
TRBV11-3,few,TRBJ1-1,TRBD1,CASSRRDSEAFF,TGTGCCAGCAGCCGACGGGACAGTGAAGCTTTCTTT
TRBV4-1,-,TRBJ2-5,TRBD2,CASSQAIAGEGETQYF,TGCGCCAGCAGCCAAGCTATAGCGGGAGAAGGAGAGACCCAGTACTTC
TRBV29-1,many,TRBJ2-7,-,CSVDGQLSDEQYF,TGCAGCGTCGACGGACAGCTCTCGGACGAGCAGTACTTC
TRBV5-6,-,TRBJ2-7,TRBD2,CASSGLAEPYNEQYF,TGTGCCAGCAGCGGACTAGCGGAGCCCTACAATGAGCAGTACTTC
TRBV10-3,-,TRBJ2-3,TRBD2,CAISESRRERDTQYF,TGTGCCATCAGTGAGTCGAGGCGGGAGAGGGATACGCAGTATTTT
TRBV27,many,TRBJ1-2,-,CASSLSWGGYGYTF,TGTGCCAGCAGTTTATCGTGGGGGGGCTACGGCTACACCTTC